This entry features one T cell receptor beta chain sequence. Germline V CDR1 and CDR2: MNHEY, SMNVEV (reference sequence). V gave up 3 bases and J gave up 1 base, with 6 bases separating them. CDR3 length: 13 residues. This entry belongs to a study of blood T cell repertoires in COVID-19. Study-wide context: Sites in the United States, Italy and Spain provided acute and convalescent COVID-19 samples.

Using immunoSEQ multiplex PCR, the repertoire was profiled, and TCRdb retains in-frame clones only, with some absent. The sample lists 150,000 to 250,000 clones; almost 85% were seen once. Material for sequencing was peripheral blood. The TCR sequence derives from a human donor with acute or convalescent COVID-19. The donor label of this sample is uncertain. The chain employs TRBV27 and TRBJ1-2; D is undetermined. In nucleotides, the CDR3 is TGTGCCAGCAGTTTGCGGGTTAACTATGGCTACACCTTC. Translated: CASSLRVNYGYTF.